This is a list of T cell receptor beta chains from one sample in a study of blood T cell repertoires in COVID-19. TCRdb's copy holds only in-frame clones and misses some; the assay was immunoSEQ multiplex PCR. Altogether 200,000 to 300,000 clones are present, around 88% being singletons, with the ten largest covering roughly 1.8%. The sequenced material came from peripheral blood. All receptors derive from a man aged 30 to 45 with active or convalescent COVID-19. Each CDR3 is given with its conserved first and last residue. The order of the fields is V gene, D gene, J gene, CDR3 length, clone size, CDR3 DNA, CDR3 protein. The D gene is left open where the match is weak. Only some rows state a clone size, as once, few, many or a class for expanded clones.

>TRBV7-8|TRBD1|TRBJ1-1|16|NA
TGTGCCAGCAGCTGGGCCCGGGACAGGGGGCCCACTGAAGCTTTCTTT
CASSWARDRGPTEAFF
>TRBV5-6|TRBD2|TRBJ2-3|17|NA
TGTGCCAGCAGCTTGAACGGACTAGCGGGGGAGAGGTATACGCAGTATTTT
CASSLNGLAGERYTQYF
>TRBV5-5|NA|TRBJ1-6|14|NA
TGTGCCAGCAGCTTGGCGGGGGAAGGGAGCCCCCTCCACTTT
CASSLAGEGSPLHF
>TRBV7-8|TRBD1|TRBJ2-1|14|once
TGTGCCAGCAGCTCAACGACAGGGGGCAATGAGCAGTTCTTC
CASSSTTGGNEQFF
>TRBV19|NA|TRBJ1-5|22|few
TGTGCCAGTAGTAGATATACCGCGGGAGTACAGGGAGTGGGGTATGGTAATCAGCCCCAGCATTTT
CASSRYTAGVQGVGYGNQPQHF
>TRBV27|NA|TRBJ1-2|13|NA
TGTGCCAGCAGTTTTCAGGGGCTCTATGGCTACACCTTC
CASSFQGLYGYTF
>TRBV14|NA|TRBJ2-7|15|NA
TGTGCCAGCAGCCGAGGAATTACTAGCTCCTACGAGCAGTACTTC
CASSRGITSSYEQYF
>TRBV6-5|NA|TRBJ1-6|16|NA
TGTGCCAGCAGTTACCCTCGATCGGGGGGGTATTCACCCCTCCACTTT
CASSYPRSGGYSPLHF
>TRBV10-2|TRBD1|TRBJ1-5|18|once
TGCGCCAGCAGTGACCTGGGACAGGGTATTGTCGGCAATCAGCCCCAGCATTTT
CASSDLGQGIVGNQPQHF
>TRBV4-3|TRBD1|TRBJ1-6|14|once
TGCGCCAGCAGTCCCGTGACAGGGGGTTCACCCCTCCACTTT
CASSPVTGGSPLHF
>TRBV5-3|NA|TRBJ1-5|16|once
TGTGCCAGAAGCGGTTACCAGGCTTATAGCAATCAGCCCCAGCATTTT
CARSGYQAYSNQPQHF
>TRBV6-5|NA|TRBJ1-6|14|NA
TGTGCCAGCAGTCCCGGTAACAGGATTTCACCCCTCCACTTT
CASSPGNRISPLHF
>TRBV4-1|TRBD1|TRBJ2-7|15|NA
TGCGCCAGCAGCCAGGTCGACAGGGAATCGGCCGAGCAGTACTTC
CASSQVDRESAEQYF
>TRBV19|TRBD2|TRBJ2-1|15|NA
TGTGCCAGTAGTCCGACTAGCGGGGAGTACAATGAGCAGTTCTTC
CASSPTSGEYNEQFF
>TRBV7-2|NA|TRBJ1-2|13|once
TGTGCCAGCAGCTTTTTTCCAAACTATGGCTACACCTTC
CASSFFPNYGYTF
>TRBV30|NA|TRBJ2-7|16|NA
TGTGCCTGGAGTGTAGATCCTATCTATGGTGAGGACGAGCAGTACTTC
CAWSVDPIYGEDEQYF
>TRBV5-4|TRBD1|TRBJ1-2|13|NA
TGTGCCAGCAGCAGGACAGGGGCCAGCGGCTACACCTTC
CASSRTGASGYTF
>TRBV24-1|NA|TRBJ2-1|12|NA
TGTGCCACCAGTGATTTTAAAAATGAGCAGTTCTTC
CATSDFKNEQFF
>TRBV29-1|TRBD2|TRBJ2-1|15|NA
TGCAGCGTTGGGAGGACTAGCGGGGGGGCCGCGGAGCAGTTCTTC
CSVGRTSGGAAEQFF
>TRBV29-1|NA|TRBJ1-2|11|few
TGCAGCGTTGGACTTAACTATGGCTACACCTTC
CSVGLNYGYTF
>TRBV7-8|NA|TRBJ1-5|14|NA
TGTGCCAGCAGCTCCCGGGAGGGCAATCAGCCCCAGCATTTT
CASSSREGNQPQHF
>TRBV2|NA|TRBJ2-1|16|NA
TGTGCCAGCAGTCGCCCCCGCTCGGGGACAAACAATGAGCAGTTCTTC
CASSRPRSGTNNEQFF
>TRBV19|NA|TRBJ1-5|14|NA
TGTGCCAGTAGTATCGCTCGGGTGGATCAGCCCCAGCATTTT
CASSIARVDQPQHF
>TRBV24-1|TRBD1|TRBJ2-3|16|NA
TGTGCCACCAGTGATCGATTGAAGACAGGGGAGGATACGCAGTATTTT
CATSDRLKTGEDTQYF
>TRBV7-9|TRBD2|TRBJ2-1|18|NA
TGTGCCAGCAGCTATACGCCCAGCGGGGGGCAATATTTCAATGAGCAGTTCTTC
CASSYTPSGGQYFNEQFF
>TRBV7-2|TRBD1|TRBJ1-3|15|NA
TGTGCCAGCAGCTTGGTTGGGACAGGGGCCGGCACCATATATTTT
CASSLVGTGAGTIYF
>TRBV25-1|NA|TRBJ1-1|13|few
TGTGCCAGCAGTCCGGACAGCAGGGCTGAAGCTTTCTTT
CASSPDSRAEAFF
>TRBV11-2|TRBD1|TRBJ1-2|15|NA
TGTGCCAGCAGCTTACTCGACAGGGGGTTCGGCGGCTACACCTTC
CASSLLDRGFGGYTF
>TRBV2|NA|TRBJ1-5|15|NA
TGTGCCAGCAGTGAATATAGCGTCGCGGAGCAGCCCCAGCATTTT
CASSEYSVAEQPQHF
>TRBV4-2|NA|TRBJ2-1|13|NA
TGTGCCAGCAGCCAAGATACTCGGGATGAGCAGTTCTTC
CASSQDTRDEQFF
>TRBV18|TRBD2|TRBJ2-3|13|NA
TGTGCCAGCTCACCCGGGACTAGCGGGGGGCCGTATTTT
CASSPGTSGGPYF
>TRBV19|NA|TRBJ1-6|14|NA
TGTGCCAGCGGGGGGAGCTCCTATAATTCACCCCTCCACTTT
CASGGSSYNSPLHF
>TRBV5-6|NA|TRBJ1-1|15|once
TGTGCCAGCAGCTTGACCCATGAGCCGGGCACTGAAGCTTTCTTT
CASSLTHEPGTEAFF
>TRBV19|TRBD1|TRBJ1-5|15|NA
TGTGCCAGTAGTCCTGGGACAGGGGGACGGCAGCCCCAGCATTTT
CASSPGTGGRQPQHF
>TRBV7-9|NA|TRBJ1-3|14|NA
TGTGCAGAAACCGGGGGGTACTCTGGAAACACCATATATTTT
CAETGGYSGNTIYF
>TRBV19|NA|TRBJ1-2|16|NA
TGTGCCAGTAGTAAAGGGTCCGGTGGGGCCAACTATGGCTACACCTTC
CASSKGSGGANYGYTF
>TRBV5-4|NA|TRBJ2-7|13|NA
TGTGCCAGCAGCTTGAAAGGGGCGGGGGAGCAGTACTTC
CASSLKGAGEQYF
>TRBV21-1|NA|TRBJ2-3|15|NA
TGTGCCAGCAGCGAGACAGGGGACCACACAGATACGCAGTATTTT
CASSETGDHTDTQYF
>TRBV7-2|TRBD1|TRBJ1-2|17|NA
TGTGCCAGCAGCGTAGGACAGGACCGCGCTTCAATCTATGGCTACACCTTC
CASSVGQDRASIYGYTF
>TRBV11-3|NA|TRBJ1-1|13|NA
TGTGCCAGCAGTGGGTGGGAGGACACTGAAGCTTTCTTT
CASSGWEDTEAFF
>TRBV7-6|TRBD2|TRBJ2-3|15|NA
TGTGCCAGCAGCTCTCGAGCGGGGAGGGAAGATACGCAGTATTTT
CASSSRAGREDTQYF
>TRBV6-1|NA|TRBJ1-2|14|NA
TGTGCCAGCAGTGAAGAACACAGTAACTATGGCTACACCTTC
CASSEEHSNYGYTF